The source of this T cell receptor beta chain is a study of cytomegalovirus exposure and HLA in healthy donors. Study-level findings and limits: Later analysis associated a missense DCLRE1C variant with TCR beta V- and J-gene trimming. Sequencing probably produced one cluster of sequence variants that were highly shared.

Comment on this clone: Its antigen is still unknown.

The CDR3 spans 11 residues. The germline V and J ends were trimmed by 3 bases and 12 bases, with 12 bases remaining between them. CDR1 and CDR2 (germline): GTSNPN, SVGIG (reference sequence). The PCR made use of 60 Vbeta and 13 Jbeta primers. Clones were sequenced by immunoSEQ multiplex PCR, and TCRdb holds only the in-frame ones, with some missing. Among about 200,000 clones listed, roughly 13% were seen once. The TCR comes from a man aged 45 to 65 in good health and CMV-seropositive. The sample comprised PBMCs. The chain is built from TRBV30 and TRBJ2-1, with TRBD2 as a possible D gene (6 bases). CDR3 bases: TGTGCCTGGAGGAACGAGGGAGGGCAGTTCTTC. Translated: CAWRNEGGQFF.